The 17 T cell receptor beta chains below were found in one sample sequenced in a study of OX40 agonist ivuxolimab in advanced cancers. The table came from immunoSEQ multiplex PCR; TCRdb's copy has only in-frame clones and leaves some out. The sample yields approximately 13,000 clones, around 69% seen once. This material consisted of CD4+ or CD8+ T cells sorted from blood, taken in a trial of the OX40 agonist ivuxolimab. The source is an adult with an advanced solid tumor such as melanoma, head and neck, liver or kidney cancer.

The genes are TRBV2 and TRBJ2-7, with 7 bases matching TRBD2. This CDR3 has 16 amino acids. Germline V lookup: CDR1 SNHLY, CDR2 FYNNEI. With 2 bases clipped from V and 2 bases from J, the junction kept 9 bases outside the gene matches. CDR3 in DNA: TGTGCCAGCAGTGAAAGGGCGAGCGGGGCCGCCTACGAGCAGTACTTC. Its protein is CASSERASGAAYEQYF.

The rearrangement uses TRBV18 and TRBJ1-2, with 7 bases that match TRBD1. Trimming took 2 bases from V and 0 from J; bases not matched to a gene: 12. This CDR3 spans 18 amino acids. In germline, CDR1 is KGHSH, CDR2 LQKENI. In DNA form, the CDR3 reads TGTGCCAGCTCACCAAACAACCCAGGGGGGGCCTCTAACTATGGCTACACCTTC. Translation gives CASSPNNPGGASNYGYTF.

This clone was counted a few times. The chain combines TRBV7-9 with TRBJ2-4, with D perhaps TRBD1 (6 bases). The CDR3 extends over 14 amino acids. Trimming stripped 4 bases from V and 7 bases from J, with 14 bases between. The V gene's germline CDR1 is SEHNR and CDR2 FQNEAQ (reference sequence). The CDR3 is CASSSGIRGNIQYF. CDR3 nucleotide sequence: TGTGCCAGCAGCTCTGGGATAAGGGGGAACATTCAGTACTTC.

The genes are TRBV6-5 and TRBJ2-7; D remains ambiguous. In germline, CDR1 is MNHEY, CDR2 SVGAGI. The CDR3 is made up of 13 amino acids. V lost 6 bases to trimming and J lost 3 bases, with 12 bases between them. In DNA form, the CDR3 reads TGTGCCAGCAGAGCGCACGCCAACTACGAGCAGTACTTC. It encodes CASRAHANYEQYF.

This clone has only one observation. The chain employs TRBV11-2 and TRBJ1-5; the match to TRBD1 covers 10 bases. The germline gives CDR1 SGHAT, CDR2 FQNNGV. V shed 5 bases, J shed 10 bases, and the junction held 5 bases outside the gene matches. CDR3 length: 13 residues. The CDR3 region is CASSHGQGGPQHF. Written as DNA, the CDR3 is TGTGCCAGCAGCCATGGACAGGGGGGACCCCAGCATTTT.

This rearrangement joins TRBV10-2 to TRBJ2-2; 8 bases are shared with TRBD2. Unmatched junction bases numbered 5, after V lost 4 bases and J lost 4 bases. Germline assignment: CDR1 WSHSY and CDR2 SAAADI. The CDR3 is 15 residues long. The CDR3 here is CASSVTSVGTGELFF. As DNA, the CDR3 is TGCGCCAGCAGTGTGACTAGCGTCGGCACCGGGGAGCTGTTTTTT.

The V call is TRBV7-8, the J call TRBJ2-1, with TRBD2 matching 11 bases. Trimming at V came to 4 bases and at J to 6 bases, leaving 11 bases not matched to a gene. Germline V CDR1 and CDR2: SGHVS, FQNEAQ. This CDR3 spans 17 amino acids. The CDR3 reads CASSSSHTSGRSNEQFF. CDR3 in DNA: TGTGCCAGCAGCTCCAGCCATACTAGCGGGAGATCCAATGAGCAGTTCTTC.

The V gene is TRBV5-1, the J gene TRBJ2-2, with 7 bases identical to TRBD1. J was trimmed by 3 bases and V by 2 bases; bases with no gene match: 7. The CDR3 totals 16 residues. Germline assignment: CDR1 SGHRS and CDR2 YFSETQ. The CDR3 coding sequence is TGCGCCAGCAGCTTTTTGGCAGGGGGTGACACCGGGGAGCTGTTTTTT. Its translation is CASSFLAGGDTGELFF. Together with reference TRBV5-1 and TRBJ2-2, the CDR3 gives the full variable domain: KAGVTQTPRYLIKTRGQQVTLSCSPISGHRSVSWYQQTPGQGLQFLFEYFSETQRNKGNFPGRFSGRQFSNSRSEMNVSTLELGDSALYLCASSFLAGGDTGELFFGEGSRLTVL.

This chain uses TRBV13 with TRBJ1-2; a possible D gene is TRBD1 (5 bases). Germline-derived CDR1 and CDR2 are PRHDT and FYEKMQ (reference sequence). V lost 6 bases and J 8 bases, leaving 13 bases between the germline ends. This CDR3 region has 12 residues. CDR3 residues: CASSYGGEGYTF. CDR3 bases: TGTGCCAGCAGTTACGGGGGGGAAGGCTACACCTTC. Using reference TRBV13 and TRBJ1-2 for the parts outside the CDR3, the full variable domain is AAGVIQSPRHLIKEKRETATLKCYPIPRHDTVYWYQQGPGQDPQFLISFYEKMQSDKGSIPDRFSAQQFSDYHSELNMSSLELGDSALYFCASSYGGEGYTFGSGTRLTVV.

The genes are TRBV5-5 and TRBJ2-7; 9 nucleotides align to TRBD1. Germline CDR1 reads SGHKS; CDR2 reads YYEKEE (reference sequence). J lost 2 bases, V lost 2 bases, and 2 bases had no gene match. CDR3 length: 14 residues. The CDR3 sequence is CASSFGTGTYEQYF. CDR3 DNA sequence: TGTGCCAGCAGCTTTGGGACAGGGACCTACGAGCAGTACTTC.

Worth noting for this clone: Other DNA sequences in this sample translate to the same CDR3. The rearrangement uses TRBV2 and TRBJ1-5; a weak D match, TRBD1 (6 bases). Trimming took off 2 bases at V and 1 base at J, with 12 bases between the two ends. The CDR3 is 16 residues long. Germline CDR1 and CDR2: SNHLY and FYNNEI. The CDR3 here is CASSELAGVSNQPQHF. The CDR3, as DNA: TGTGCCAGCAGTGAATTGGCAGGGGTCAGCAATCAGCCCCAGCATTTT.

This clone was seen more than once but under ten times. The chain links TRBV5-6 to TRBJ2-1; 10 positions match TRBD2. The CDR3 has 15 amino acids. Germline CDR1 SGHDT, CDR2 YYEEEE. Unmatched junction bases numbered 7, after V lost 0 bases and J lost 10 bases. This chain's CDR3 is CASSLGLAGGLEQFF. The CDR3 DNA reads TGTGCCAGCAGCTTGGGGTTAGCGGGAGGTCTCGAGCAGTTCTTC.

This clone was seen many times. V gene TRBV7-6 combines with J gene TRBJ2-7; 8 nucleotides match TRBD2. With V trimmed by 0 bases and J by 7 bases, 8 bases remained unmatched. This CDR3 region has 15 residues. CDR1 is SGHVS and CDR2 is FNYEAQ in the germline V gene. CDR3 sequence reads: CASSLASGGSREQYF. In DNA form, the CDR3 reads TGTGCCAGCAGCTTAGCGTCGGGAGGGTCTCGGGAGCAGTACTTC.

The J gene is TRBJ2-1, the V gene TRBV7-9, with a weak D call TRBD2 (6 bases). Germline V gene lookup returns CDR1 SEHNR and CDR2 FQNEAQ (reference sequence). The CDR3 runs 15 residues. Trimming stripped 4 bases from V and 0 bases from J, with 10 bases between. CDR3 sequence reads: CASSYLAYSYNEQFF. The CDR3 nucleotides are TGTGCCAGCAGCTATCTAGCGTACTCCTACAATGAGCAGTTCTTC.

The V and J genes are TRBV27 and TRBJ2-1; 10 bases align to TRBD2. Germline CDR1 is MNHEY and CDR2 is SMNVEV (reference sequence). This CDR3 spans 13 amino acids. J was trimmed by 6 bases and V by 4 bases; bases with no gene match: 0. CDR3 coding DNA: TGTGCCAGCAGTTGGACTAGCGGCAATGAGCAGTTCTTC. It encodes CASSWTSGNEQFF.

The rearrangement joins TRBV9 to TRBJ2-5; D gene ambiguous. Trimming shortened V by 3 bases and J by 5 bases, and 8 bases separated the two germline ends. Germline V gives CDR1 SGDLS, CDR2 YYNGEE. CDR3 length: 12 residues. DNA of the CDR3: TGTGCCAGCAGCGGGGATGAGGAGACCCAGTACTTC. Residues: CASSGDEETQYF.

The count of this clone is one. The J gene is TRBJ2-2, the V gene TRBV7-6, with TRBD1 matching over 11 bases. Germline V gives CDR1 SGHVS, CDR2 FNYEAQ. V shed 5 bases, J shed 5 bases, and the junction held 7 bases outside the gene matches. The CDR3 has 16 amino acids. CDR3 DNA: TGTGCCAGCAGCCCGGGACAGGGGGTCTTAACCGGGGAGCTGTTTTTT. Encoded protein: CASSPGQGVLTGELFF.